This passage covers 27 T cell receptor beta chains from one sample sequenced in a study of Ad26.COV2.S vaccination and SARS-CoV-2 variants. TCRdb's copy holds only in-frame clones and misses some; the assay was immunoSEQ multiplex PCR. The data contain hundreds of thousands of clones, 70% to 90% of them singletons. The treatment denotes: 19 received Ad26.COV2.S at low or high dose, single or two shots; about 5 received placebo; per-sample allocation not given. Sampling occurred on day 63 after the first vaccine or placebo injection. The sequences come from peripheral blood, collected in a trial of Ad26.COV2.S vaccine versus placebo. The receptors were sampled from a person aged 18-60 years who received the Ad26.COV2.S COVID-19 vaccine or a placebo.

The chain combines TRBV15 with TRBJ2-7; the D gene is possibly TRBD2 (6 bases). V was trimmed by 3 bases and J by 0 bases, leaving 9 bases between them. CDR1 and CDR2 from the germline V gene are LNHNV and YYDKDF (reference sequence). The CDR3 runs to 14 residues. CDR3 DNA: TGTGCCACCAGCAGTCTCGGGAGCTCCTACGAGCAGTACTTC. Translation gives CATSSLGSSYEQYF.

The chain is built from TRBV15 and TRBJ1-4; maybe TRBD1 (6 bases). CDR1 is LNHNV and CDR2 is YYDKDF in the germline V gene (reference sequence). This CDR3 is built from 15 residues. Trimming pared 9 bases from V and 4 bases from J, leaving 18 bases between. CDR3 residues: CATKVGHLFNEKLFF. The CDR3 nucleotides are TGTGCCACGAAAGTGGGACACCTATTTAATGAAAAACTGTTTTTT. Filled out from reference TRBV15 and TRBJ1-4, the complete variable domain reads DAMVIQNPRYQVTQFGKPVTLSCSQTLNHNVMYWYQQKSSQAPKLLFHYYDKDFNNEADTPDNFQSRRPNTSFCFLDIRSPGLGDTAMYLCATKVGHLFNEKLFFGSGTQLSVL.

The J gene is TRBJ1-4, the V gene TRBV19; D remains unclear. V was shortened by 1 base and J by 0 bases, with 15 bases between the two germline ends. Per germline, CDR1 LNHDA and CDR2 SQIVND (reference sequence). CDR3 length: 18 residues. The CDR3 spells CASSIVPGRPPTNEKLFF. DNA for the CDR3: TGTGCCAGTAGTATAGTTCCGGGTCGGCCTCCAACTAATGAAAAACTGTTTTTT.

The chain couples TRBV5-1 to TRBJ2-3; D not certain. The V end lost 3 bases, the J end lost 4 bases, and 15 bases lay between the germline ends. The germline V gene has CDR1 SGHRS and CDR2 YFSETQ. This CDR3 spans 15 amino acids. CDR3 sequence: CASSSTGDIADTQYF. CDR3 bases: TGCGCCAGCAGCTCAACGGGTGACATAGCAGATACGCAGTATTTT.

The rearrangement uses TRBV11-2 and TRBJ2-5; tentative D call: TRBD2 (6 bases). The CDR3 has 14 amino acids. V gave up 4 bases and J gave up 7 bases, with 16 bases separating them. Germline V gives CDR1 SGHAT, CDR2 FQNNGV. The CDR3 region is CASSSTLQRVTQYF. The CDR3 DNA sequence: TGTGCCAGCAGCTCTACACTGCAGCGGGTGACCCAGTACTTC.

The V and J genes are TRBV12-3 or TRBV12-4 and TRBJ2-5; D gene uncertain. This CDR3 has 12 residues. V was trimmed by 3 bases and J by 2 bases, leaving 4 bases between them. The CDR3 DNA reads as TGTGCCAGCAGTTTCCTACAAGAGACCCAGTACTTC. It encodes CASSFLQETQYF.

The chain is built from TRBV6-5 and TRBJ2-7; D not resolved. CDR3 length: 15 amino acids. V gave up 5 bases and J gave up 5 bases, with 19 bases separating them. Germline V gives CDR1 MNHEY, CDR2 SVGAGI. The chain's CDR3 is CASSNIIMGPHEQYF. In nucleotides, the CDR3 is TGTGCCAGCAGTAATATTATTATGGGCCCTCACGAGCAGTACTTC.

This clone was counted many times. The chain couples TRBV11-2 to TRBJ2-2; D is undetermined. V was pared by 3 bases and J by 3 bases, with 8 bases between. This CDR3 is 14 amino acids long. The germline gives CDR1 SGHAT, CDR2 FQNNGV. The CDR3 DNA reads as TGTGCCAGCAGCTTTCGCCGGGACACCGGGGAGCTGTTTTTT. This encodes CASSFRRDTGELFF.

The genes are TRBV4-3 and TRBJ2-4, with 10 bases fitting TRBD2. Germline CDR1 is LGHNA and CDR2 is YSLEER. The CDR3 contains 19 residues. The ends lost 1 base at V and 4 bases at J; junction bases unmatched: 13. Here the CDR3 reads CASSQVAAGGPPNKNIQYF. CDR3 in DNA: TGCGCCAGCAGCCAAGTGGCAGCGGGGGGGCCCCCGAATAAAAACATTCAGTACTTC.

This clone has just one count. The identical CDR3 is also encoded by other nucleotide sequences in the sample. The rearrangement joins TRBV27 to TRBJ1-5; D uncertain. CDR1 is MNHEY, CDR2 SMNVEV, per germline (reference sequence). The CDR3 has 13 amino acids. V dropped 0 bases and J dropped 4 bases, with 4 bases sitting between them. CDR3 region: CASSLSGNQPQHF. The CDR3 bases are TGTGCCAGCAGTTTATCGGGGAATCAGCCCCAGCATTTT.

This sequence joins TRBV15 and TRBJ2-6; tentatively, D is TRBD1 (6 bases). Trimming removed 5 bases at V and 2 bases at J, with 16 bases between. The CDR3 contains 17 residues. CDR1 and CDR2 from the germline V gene are LNHNV and YYDKDF (reference sequence). In DNA form, the CDR3 reads TGTGCCACCAGCGGCCCTACAGGGAAAACTGGGGCCAACGTCCTGACTTTC. This gives the protein CATSGPTGKTGANVLTF. Drawing the rest from reference TRBV15 and TRBJ2-6, the complete variable domain is DAMVIQNPRYQVTQFGKPVTLSCSQTLNHNVMYWYQQKSSQAPKLLFHYYDKDFNNEADTPDNFQSRRPNTSFCFLDIRSPGLGDTAMYLCATSGPTGKTGANVLTFGAGSRLTVL.

V and J are TRBV30 and TRBJ1-6; D ambiguous. Germline V gene sequence: CDR1 GTSNPN, CDR2 SVGIG (reference sequence). The length of the CDR3 is 15 residues. Trimming removed 0 bases at V and 4 bases at J, with 10 bases between. CDR3 DNA sequence: TGTGCCTGGAGTGTAGGCGAGGGTTATAATTCACCCCTCCACTTT. Protein sequence: CAWSVGEGYNSPLHF.

J is TRBJ1-1 and V is TRBV29-1, with TRBD1 identical over 7 bases. Germline CDR1 reads SQVTM; CDR2 reads ANQGSEA. The length of the CDR3 is 13 residues. Germline trimming cut 3 bases from V and 7 bases from J; bases unmatched to any gene: 8. The DNA for the CDR3 is TGCAGCGTTGAGCCTCTCACAGGGGTTGAAGCTTTCTTT. Its protein product is CSVEPLTGVEAFF.

This clone was picked up a small number of times. This chain links TRBV7-9 with TRBJ2-2; perhaps TRBD1 as D (6 bases). The CDR3 has 14 residues. CDR1 and CDR2 (germline): SEHNR, FQNEAQ (reference sequence). Trimming took 5 bases from V and 3 from J, leaving 10 bases between them. CDR3: CASSATGDTGELFF. The CDR3 DNA sequence: TGTGCCAGCAGCGCGACAGGAGACACCGGGGAGCTGTTTTTT.

CDR3 in amino acids: CASSIYPDKGVGANVLTF. CDR3 sequence (DNA): TGTGCCAGTAGTATATATCCCGACAAGGGGGTTGGGGCCAACGTCCTGACTTTC. The chain uses TRBV19 and TRBJ2-6, with a possible D match to TRBD1 (6 bases). The CDR3 is 18 amino acids. Trimming removed 2 bases at V and 3 bases at J, with 17 bases between. Per germline, CDR1 LNHDA and CDR2 SQIVND (reference sequence).

The V and J genes are TRBV11-2 and TRBJ2-3; D not certain. Germline CDR1 and CDR2: SGHAT and FQNNGV. V was cut by 3 bases and J by 5 bases, with 3 bases left in between. The CDR3 has 11 amino acids. CDR3 residues: CASSFGDTQYF. In nucleotides, the CDR3 is TGTGCCAGCAGCTTCGGAGATACGCAGTATTTT.

This chain links TRBV18 with TRBJ2-2; D might be TRBD1 (5 bases). V was trimmed by 0 bases and J by 1 base, leaving 9 bases between them. Germline loops: CDR1 KGHSH, CDR2 LQKENI. CDR3 length equals 16 residues. CDR3 DNA: TGTGCCAGCTCACCACCACCAGGGATGAACACCGGGGAGCTGTTTTTT. Translating gives CASSPPPGMNTGELFF.

The V and J genes are TRBV5-1 and TRBJ2-7; the match to TRBD2 covers 9 bases. The CDR3 has 14 residues. Germline V gene lookup returns CDR1 SGHRS and CDR2 YFSETQ. V shed 7 bases, J shed 1 base, and the junction held 6 bases outside the gene matches. This CDR3 reads CASRGGALSYEQYF. The CDR3 DNA reads TGCGCCAGCCGCGGGGGGGCACTGTCCTACGAGCAGTACTTC.

The chain uses TRBV10-2 and TRBJ1-1, with D possibly TRBD1 on 6 matching bases. Germline lookup yields CDR1 WSHSY and CDR2 SAAADI. V gave up 2 bases and J gave up 2 bases, with 9 bases separating them. This CDR3 is built from 14 residues. The DNA of the CDR3 is TGCGCCAGCAGTGAGGTCAGGGGCAACACTGAAGCTTTCTTT. Amino acid sequence: CASSEVRGNTEAFF.

V usage is TRBV7-2 and J usage is TRBJ2-3; no clear D gene. Germline CDR1 reads SGHTA; CDR2 reads FQGNSA. The CDR3 consists of 14 residues. The V end lost 0 bases, the J end lost 1 base, and 5 bases lay between the germline ends. CDR3 region: CASSLALRTDTQYF. The CDR3 region has the DNA TGTGCCAGCAGCTTAGCGCTCCGCACAGATACGCAGTATTTT.

V gene TRBV3-1 (or the pseudogene TRBV3-2) combines with J gene TRBJ2-2; TRBD1 is a possible D gene (6 bases). This CDR3 comprises 19 residues. The V gene lost 1 base and the J gene lost 3 bases, with 21 bases spanning the gap. In germline, CDR1 is LGHDT, CDR2 YNNKEL (reference sequence). In nucleotides, the CDR3 is TGTGCCAGCAGCCAAGGGCCCCCGGGACATCGGACGGACACCGGGGAGCTGTTTTTT. This codes for CASSQGPPGHRTDTGELFF.

The gene calls are TRBV6-2 or TRBV6-3 and TRBJ1-5, with 7 positions matching TRBD1. CDR1 MNHEY and CDR2 SVGEGT come from the germline V gene. CDR3 length: 18 amino acids. Trimming cost V 0 bases and J 2 bases; bases outside gene matches: 10. For the CDR3, the DNA is TGTGCCAGCAGTTACTCTGTCAGGGGGACAGAGCGCAATCAGCCCCAGCATTTT. Protein: CASSYSVRGTERNQPQHF.

This sequence joins TRBV5-1 and TRBJ1-6, with D perhaps matching TRBD1 (5 bases). CDR3 length: 16 amino acids. Trimming pared 0 bases from V and 9 bases from J, leaving 16 bases between. Per the germline V gene, CDR1 is SGHRS and CDR2 is YFSETQ. CDR3 amino acids: CASSLADRSRGSPLHF. The CDR3 DNA follows: TGCGCCAGCAGCTTGGCTGACAGATCAAGGGGTTCACCCCTCCACTTT.

This clone was seen many times. This CDR3 reads CASSVMGGQDRYGYTF. In DNA, the CDR3 is TGTGCCAGCAGTGTCATGGGGGGACAGGACCGCTATGGCTACACCTTC. This chain uses TRBV6-1 with TRBJ1-2; TRBD1 matches 8 bases. The CDR3 length is 16 residues. V was clipped by 4 bases and J by 4 bases; unmatched bases: 11. Germline V gene data show CDR1 as MNHNS and CDR2 as SASEGT.

The gene calls are TRBV28 and TRBJ2-3; 8 bases map to TRBD2. This CDR3 is 17 amino acids long. V trimming: 2 bases; J trimming: 6 bases; junction bases outside the gene matches: 13. Per germline, CDR1 MDHEN and CDR2 SYDVKM. The CDR3 loop is CASSLGPSTGGRDTQYF. CDR3 DNA sequence: TGTGCCAGCAGTTTAGGACCCTCGACGGGAGGGCGGGATACGCAGTATTTT.

The chain combines TRBV5-6 with TRBJ1-1, with D perhaps matching TRBD1 (5 bases). Deletions cut 10 bases from V and 2 bases from J, with 15 bases between. The CDR3 loop spans 13 amino acids. The germline V gene has CDR1 SGHDT and CDR2 YYEEEE. The CDR3 is CASGVGANTEAFF. The CDR3 DNA reads TGTGCCTCGGGGGTGGGCGCCAACACTGAAGCTTTCTTT.

In the case of this clone: Sequence at one end of the junction differs from germline and may be a read error. V usage is TRBV20-1 and J usage is TRBJ2-1, with 9 bases matching TRBD2. The CDR3 runs 15 residues. Looked up from germline, CDR1 is DFQATT and CDR2 is SNEGSKA (reference sequence). CDR3 sequence (DNA): TGCAGCGCTAGTAGCGCGGGAGGGAGGGGGGACGAGCAGTTCTTC. Protein sequence: CSASSAGGRGDEQFF.